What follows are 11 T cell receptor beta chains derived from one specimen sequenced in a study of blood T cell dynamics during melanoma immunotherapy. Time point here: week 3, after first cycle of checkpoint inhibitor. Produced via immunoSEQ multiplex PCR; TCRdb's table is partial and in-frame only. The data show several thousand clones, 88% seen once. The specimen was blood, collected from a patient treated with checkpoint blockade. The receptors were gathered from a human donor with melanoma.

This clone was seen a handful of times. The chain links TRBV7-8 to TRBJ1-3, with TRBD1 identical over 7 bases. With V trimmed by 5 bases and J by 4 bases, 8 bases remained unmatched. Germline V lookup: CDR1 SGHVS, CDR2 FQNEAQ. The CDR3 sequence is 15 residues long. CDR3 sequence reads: CASSPRDSRGNTIYF. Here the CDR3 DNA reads TGTGCCAGCAGCCCGAGGGACAGCAGAGGAAACACCATATATTTT.

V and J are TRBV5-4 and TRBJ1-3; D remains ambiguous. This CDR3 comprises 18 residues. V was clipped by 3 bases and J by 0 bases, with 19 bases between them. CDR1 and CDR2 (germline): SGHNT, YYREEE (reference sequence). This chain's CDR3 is CASSSPSERTLSGNTIYF. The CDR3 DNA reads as TGTGCCAGCAGCTCGCCCTCGGAGAGGACTCTCTCTGGAAACACCATATATTTT.

The CDR3 here is CASSNRWSIANTGELFF. In DNA form, the CDR3 reads TGTGCCAGTAGTAACCGCTGGAGTATCGCGAACACCGGGGAGCTGTTTTTT. The gene calls are TRBV19 and TRBJ2-2, with D uncertain. The V end lost 4 bases, the J end lost 0 bases, and 15 bases lay between the germline ends. The CDR3 runs 17 residues. Germline V gene data show CDR1 as LNHDA and CDR2 as SQIVND (reference sequence).

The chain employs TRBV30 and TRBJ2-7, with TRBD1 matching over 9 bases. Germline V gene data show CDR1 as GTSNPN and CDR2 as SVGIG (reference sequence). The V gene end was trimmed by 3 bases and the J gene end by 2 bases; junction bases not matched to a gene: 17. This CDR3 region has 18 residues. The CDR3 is CAWSRGTGLRARTYEQYF. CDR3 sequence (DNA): TGTGCCTGGAGCCGAGGGACAGGGCTTCGGGCGAGGACCTACGAGCAGTACTTC. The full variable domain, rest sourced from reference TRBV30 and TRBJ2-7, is SQTIHQWPATLVQPVGSPLSLECTVEGTSNPNLYWYRQAAGRGLQLLFYSVGIGQISSEVPQNLSASRPQDRQFILSSKKLLLSDSGFYLCAWSRGTGLRARTYEQYFGPGTRLTVT.

CDR3 in DNA: TGTGCCAGCAGCTTGGGATCGACAGGGCGAGATGAAAAACTGTTTTTT. This codes for CASSLGSTGRDEKLFF. The rearrangement uses TRBV5-6 and TRBJ1-4; TRBD1 matches 7 bases. The CDR3 is 16 amino acids. Germline lookup yields CDR1 SGHDT and CDR2 YYEEEE. With 0 bases clipped from V and 6 bases from J, the junction kept 8 bases outside the gene matches.

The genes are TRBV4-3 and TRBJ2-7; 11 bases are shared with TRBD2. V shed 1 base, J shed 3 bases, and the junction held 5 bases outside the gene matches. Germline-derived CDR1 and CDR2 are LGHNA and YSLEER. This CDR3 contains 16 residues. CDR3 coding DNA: TGCGCCAGCAGCCAAGGGTCGACTAGCGGGGTCTACGAGCAGTACTTC. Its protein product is CASSQGSTSGVYEQYF.

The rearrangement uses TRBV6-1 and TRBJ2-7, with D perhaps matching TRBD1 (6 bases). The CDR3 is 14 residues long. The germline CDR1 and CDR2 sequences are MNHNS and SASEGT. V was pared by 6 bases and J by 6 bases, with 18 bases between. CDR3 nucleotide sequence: TGTGCCAGCAGCATACAGGGAAACCGAGGCGAGCAGTACTTC. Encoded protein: CASSIQGNRGEQYF.

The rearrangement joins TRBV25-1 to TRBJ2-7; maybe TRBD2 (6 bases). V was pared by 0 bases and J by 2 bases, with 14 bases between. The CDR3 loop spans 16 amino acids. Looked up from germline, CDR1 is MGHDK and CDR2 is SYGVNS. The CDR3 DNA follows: TGTGCCAGCAGTGAATATGGGGGGACTCACACCTACGAGCAGTACTTC. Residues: CASSEYGGTHTYEQYF.

The CDR3 region is CAWSVSSLVNEQYF. The CDR3 coding sequence is TGTGCCTGGAGTGTTTCCTCCCTTGTGAACGAGCAGTACTTC. The chain recombines TRBV30 with TRBJ2-7; D unclear. V shed 0 bases and J shed 5 bases, with 14 bases lying between them. The CDR3 has 14 amino acids. The germline V gene encodes CDR1 GTSNPN and CDR2 SVGIG (reference sequence). Drawing the rest from reference TRBV30 and TRBJ2-7, the complete variable domain is SQTIHQWPATLVQPVGSPLSLECTVEGTSNPNLYWYRQAAGRGLQLLFYSVGIGQISSEVPQNLSASRPQDRQFILSSKKLLLSDSGFYLCAWSVSSLVNEQYFGPGTRLTVT.

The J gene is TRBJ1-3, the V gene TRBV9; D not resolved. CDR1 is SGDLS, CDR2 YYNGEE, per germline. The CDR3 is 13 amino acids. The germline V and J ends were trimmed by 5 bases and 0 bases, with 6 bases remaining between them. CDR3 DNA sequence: TGTGCCAGCAGGGGCGGCTCTGGAAACACCATATATTTT. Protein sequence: CASRGGSGNTIYF.

CDR3 protein: CSVLGRETEAFF. The CDR3 nucleotides are TGCAGCGTGTTGGGGAGGGAAACTGAAGCTTTCTTT. This chain links TRBV29-1 with TRBJ1-1; no definite D call. Germline CDR1 is SQVTM and CDR2 is ANQGSEA. The CDR3 is made up of 12 amino acids. V was pared by 6 bases and J by 5 bases, with 13 bases between.